A selection of T cell receptor beta chains follows, all from one sample in a study of regulatory T cells in long-lasting Graves disease. Via MiXCR, TCRdb re-called the multiplex PCR reads, giving one row per CDR3 protein. The repertoire consists of 400,000 to 550,000 distinct CDR3 sequences, with about 16% occurring once and the leading ten covering around 10%. This same sample was also part of a study on T cells in Graves' hyperthyroidism and ophthalmopathy.

The material sequenced was peripheral blood mononuclear cells (PBMCs), taken at new diagnosis, from a patient treated with antithyroid drugs. These receptors were obtained from a woman younger than 45 with Graves disease. Each CDR3 is given with its conserved first and last residue. The D gene is left open where the match is weak. Size is omitted from some rows. Given values are once, few, many or a class for expanded clones.

j_call	d_call	v_call	clone_size	cdr3_aa	cdr3_nt
TRBJ1-1	.	TRBV5-4	few	CASSLRIDGNTEAFF	TGTGCCAGCAGCTTGAGGATAGATGGGAACACTGAAGCTTTCTTT
TRBJ1-4	TRBD1	TRBV3-1	.	CASRRDSNINEKLFF	TGTGCCAGCAGGCGGGACAGCAATATAAATGAAAAACTGTTTTTT
TRBJ1-3	.	TRBV19	few	CASSIGVRQSSGNTIYF	TGTGCCAGTAGTATTGGGGTGCGACAGTCCTCTGGAAACACCATATATTTT
TRBJ1-3	.	TRBV6-1	few	CASRGNSGNTIYF	TGTGCCAGCAGAGGAAACTCTGGAAACACCATATATTTT
TRBJ2-2	TRBD2	TRBV12-3/TRBV12-4	many	CASTPTSGHTGELFF	TGTGCCAGCACCCCTACTAGCGGGCACACCGGGGAGCTGTTTTTT
TRBJ2-1	.	TRBV3-1	many	CASSDGNEQFF	TGTGCCAGCAGTGACGGGAATGAGCAGTTCTTC
TRBJ1-2	TRBD1	TRBV12-3/TRBV12-4	many	CASLGQGAVGYTF	TGTGCCAGCCTCGGGCAGGGGGCGGTTGGCTACACCTTC
TRBJ1-3	.	TRBV12-3/TRBV12-4	many	CASSFKGHSGNTIYF	TGTGCCAGCAGTTTTAAGGGCCACTCTGGAAACACCATATATTTT
TRBJ2-1	.	TRBV11-2	many	CASSLGAAYNEQFF	TGTGCCAGCAGCTTAGGTGCAGCCTACAATGAGCAGTTCTTC
TRBJ2-2	.	TRBV13	many	CASSFSGASNTGELFF	TGTGCCAGCAGCTTTTCAGGGGCCTCGAACACCGGGGAGCTGTTTTTT
TRBJ2-3	.	TRBV18	many	CASSPPTRKQYF	TGTGCCAGCTCACCCCCCACGCGGAAGCAGTATTTT
TRBJ1-1	TRBD1	TRBV29-1	many	CSARQGRTEAFF	TGCAGCGCCCGACAGGGGAGGACTGAAGCTTTCTTT
TRBJ1-5	.	TRBV4-3	.	CASSQDVGRQPQHF	TGCGCCAGCAGCCAAGATGTCGGGCGGCAGCCCCAGCATTTT
TRBJ2-7	TRBD1	TRBV28	many	CASSSQGPTTYEQYF	TGTGCCAGCAGTTCACAGGGGCCCACAACCTACGAGCAGTACTTC
TRBJ2-6	.	TRBV7-8	.	CASTGTGANVLTF	TGTGCCAGCACGGGTACTGGGGCCAACGTCCTGACTTTC
TRBJ2-3	TRBD1	TRBV7-6	many	CASGYASQGETTQYF	TGTGCCAGCGGGTATGCGTCTCAGGGGGAGACAACGCAGTATTTT
TRBJ2-7	.	TRBV12-3/TRBV12-4	.	CASSLARSGYEQYF	TGTGCCAGCAGTTTAGCCAGGTCTGGGTACGAGCAGTACTTC
TRBJ1-2	TRBD1	TRBV20-1	few	CSASDRGHGYTF	TGCAGTGCTTCGGACAGGGGCCATGGCTACACCTTC
TRBJ2-3	TRBD2	TRBV28	many	CASSLSGGPQLGDTQYF	TGTGCCAGCAGTTTATCGGGGGGACCACAATTGGGAGATACGCAGTATTTT
TRBJ2-3	TRBD1	TRBV2	many	CASTGDRGWDTQYF	TGTGCCAGCACCGGGGACAGGGGCTGGGATACGCAGTATTTT
TRBJ1-5	.	TRBV4-3	many	CASSQYSNQPQHF	TGCGCCAGCAGCCAATATAGCAATCAGCCCCAGCATTTT
TRBJ2-5	.	TRBV15	many	CATRASQETQYF	TGTGCCACCAGAGCCTCCCAAGAGACCCAGTACTTC
TRBJ1-4	.	TRBV20-1	few	CSAWSDPEEKLFF	TGCAGTGCTTGGTCGGACCCCGAGGAAAAACTGTTTTTT
TRBJ1-1	.	TRBV4-3	.	CASSSRYGGNTEAFF	TGCGCCAGCAGCTCAAGATATGGTGGGAACACTGAAGCTTTCTTT
TRBJ2-1	TRBD1	TRBV7-2	many	CASSLVLGIEGADNEQFF	TGTGCCAGCAGCTTAGTGTTGGGTATTGAGGGGGCGGACAATGAGCAGTTCTTC
TRBJ1-2	.	TRBV5-5	few	CASSPTGTSGSGGELYSITYGYTF	TGTGCCAGCAGCCCGACCGGGACTAGCGGGAGTGGCGGGGAGCTATACTCCATCACCTATGGCTACACCTTC
TRBJ2-7	.	TRBV28	many	CASSWDQLPYEQYF	TGTGCCAGCAGTTGGGACCAGCTTCCCTACGAGCAGTACTTC
TRBJ1-4	TRBD1	TRBV12-3/TRBV12-4	many	CASSPLLRTGGEKLFF	TGTGCCAGCAGCCCTTTGTTAAGGACAGGGGGCGAAAAACTGTTTTTT
TRBJ1-1	TRBD1	TRBV19	many	CASKAQGQLNTEAFF	TGTGCCAGTAAGGCCCAGGGACAGCTTAACACTGAAGCTTTCTTT
TRBJ2-1	TRBD2	TRBV27	.	CASSLSLAGGGEQFF	TGTGCCAGCAGTTTATCGCTAGCGGGAGGGGGTGAGCAGTTCTTC
TRBJ2-7	TRBD2	TRBV5-1	many	CASSLISGRAEEQYF	TGCGCCAGCAGCTTGATAAGCGGGAGGGCGGAAGAGCAGTACTTC
TRBJ2-7	TRBD1	TRBV28	few	CASSYGTGGYEQYF	TGTGCCAGCAGTTACGGGACAGGGGGCTACGAGCAGTACTTC
TRBJ1-1	TRBD1	TRBV7-2	.	CASSLGDRGQWAATEAFF	TGTGCCAGCAGCTTAGGGGACAGGGGGCAATGGGCCGCCACCGAAGCTTTCTTT
TRBJ2-3	.	TRBV11-3	.	CASSMGRLTDTQYF	TGTGCCAGCAGTATGGGACGCCTCACAGATACGCAGTATTTT
TRBJ2-1	.	TRBV20-1	many	CSAERLDEDEQFF	TGCAGTGCCGAAAGACTAGACGAGGATGAGCAGTTCTTC
TRBJ2-3	.	TRBV29-1	.	CSVVGGSTDTQYF	TGCAGCGTTGTAGGGGGTAGCACAGATACGCAGTATTTT
TRBJ1-5	TRBD1	TRBV20-1	few	CSALQGGAGQPQHF	TGCAGTGCTCTTCAGGGGGGGGCTGGTCAGCCCCAGCATTTT
TRBJ2-5	TRBD1	TRBV4-1	few	CASSQAGTEETQYF	TGCGCCAGCAGCCAGGCCGGGACAGAAGAGACCCAGTACTTC
TRBJ1-1	TRBD1	TRBV10-3	many	CAISDRTGGAGTEAFF	TGTGCCATCAGTGACCGGACAGGGGGCGCGGGCACTGAAGCTTTCTTT
TRBJ2-3	TRBD2	TRBV12-3/TRBV12-4	many	CASNQRGGTDTQYF	TGTGCCAGCAATCAACGGGGGGGCACAGATACGCAGTATTTT
TRBJ1-1	TRBD1	TRBV20-1	.	CSARWQGEISTEAFF	TGCAGTGCTAGGTGGCAGGGGGAAATCAGCACTGAAGCTTTCTTT
TRBJ2-3	.	TRBV28	many	CVSSSVPGLKGGDTQYF	TGTGTCAGCAGTTCCGTCCCGGGACTCAAAGGGGGGGATACGCAGTATTTT
TRBJ2-7	.	TRBV28	few	CASSGSHYEQYF	TGTGCCAGCAGCGGGAGCCACTACGAGCAGTACTTC
TRBJ2-3	.	TRBV5-4	.	CASSPHYLGGEDTQYF	TGTGCCAGCAGCCCACACTACCTCGGGGGTGAAGATACGCAGTATTTT
TRBJ2-1	.	TRBV11-2	.	CASSFNGRDHEQFF	TGTGCCAGCAGCTTTAACGGGCGAGACCATGAGCAGTTCTTC
TRBJ2-1	TRBD2	TRBV6-2/TRBV6-3	many	CASSGTSGRDYNEQFF	TGTGCCAGCAGTGGGACTAGCGGGAGAGACTACAATGAGCAGTTCTTC
TRBJ2-3	TRBD1	TRBV27	.	CASRLAATGVPTDTQYF	TGTGCCAGCAGGTTAGCCGCGACAGGGGTACCCACAGATACGCAGTATTTT
TRBJ1-1	.	TRBV12-3/TRBV12-4	many	CASSLGRVLEAFF	TGTGCCAGCAGTTTAGGGAGGGTGCTTGAAGCTTTCTTT
TRBJ2-3	.	TRBV29-1	many	CSVGGSHLDTQYF	TGCAGCGTTGGGGGAAGCCATCTAGATACGCAGTATTTT
TRBJ2-3	.	TRBV3-1	many	CASSRGSGQYF	TGTGCCAGCAGCCGAGGCTCAGGGCAGTATTTT
TRBJ2-1	TRBD2	TRBV20-1	.	CSAPPGLADHSAHNEQFF	TGCAGTGCTCCTCCCGGGCTAGCGGACCACTCCGCCCACAATGAGCAGTTCTTC
TRBJ2-1	.	TRBV7-9	many	CASSSTRAPVMDEQFF	TGTGCCAGCAGCTCGACTAGGGCCCCAGTGATGGATGAGCAGTTCTTC
TRBJ1-3	.	TRBV11-2	.	CASSLEISGNTIYF	TGTGCCAGCAGCTTAGAAATCTCTGGAAACACCATATATTTT
TRBJ1-2	.	TRBV15	.	CATSRTGPSSLYGYTF	TGTGCCACCAGCAGAACCGGGCCCTCCTCGCTCTATGGCTACACCTTC